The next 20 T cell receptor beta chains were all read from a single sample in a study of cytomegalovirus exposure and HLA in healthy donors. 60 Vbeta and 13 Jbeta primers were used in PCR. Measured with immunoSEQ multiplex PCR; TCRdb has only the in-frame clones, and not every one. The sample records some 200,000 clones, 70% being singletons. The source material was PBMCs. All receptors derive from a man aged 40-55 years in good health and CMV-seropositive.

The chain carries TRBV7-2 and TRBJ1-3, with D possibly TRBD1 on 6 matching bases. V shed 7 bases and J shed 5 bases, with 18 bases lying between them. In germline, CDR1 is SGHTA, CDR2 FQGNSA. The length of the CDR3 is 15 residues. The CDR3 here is CASTFKGVGRNTIYF. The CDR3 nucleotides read TGTGCCAGCACCTTCAAGGGGGTAGGGAGAAACACCATATATTTT.

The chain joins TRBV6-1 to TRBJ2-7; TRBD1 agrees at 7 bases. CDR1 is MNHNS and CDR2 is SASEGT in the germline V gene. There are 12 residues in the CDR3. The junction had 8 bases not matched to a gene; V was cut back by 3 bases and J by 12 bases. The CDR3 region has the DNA TGTGCCAGCAGTGAGGCGAAGGACAGGACGTACTTC. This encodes CASSEAKDRTYF.

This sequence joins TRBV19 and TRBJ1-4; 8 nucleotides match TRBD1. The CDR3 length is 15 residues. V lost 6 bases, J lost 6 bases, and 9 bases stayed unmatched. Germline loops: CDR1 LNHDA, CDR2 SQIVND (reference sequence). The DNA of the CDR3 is TGTGCCAGTAGCAACGACAGGGGTGGAGATGAAAAACTGTTTTTT. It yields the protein CASSNDRGGDEKLFF.

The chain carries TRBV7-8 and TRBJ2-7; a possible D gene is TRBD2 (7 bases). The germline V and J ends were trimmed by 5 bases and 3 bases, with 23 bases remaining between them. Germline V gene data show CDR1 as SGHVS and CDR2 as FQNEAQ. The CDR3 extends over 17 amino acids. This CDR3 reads CASSPIGRGANGYEQYF. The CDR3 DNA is TGTGCCAGCAGCCCCATCGGCCGGGGGGCGAATGGCTACGAGCAGTACTTC. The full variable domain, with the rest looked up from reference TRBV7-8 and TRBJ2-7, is GAGVSQSPRYKVAKRGQDVALRCDPISGHVSLFWYQQALGQGPEFLTYFQNEAQLDKSGLPSDRFFAERPEGSVSTLKIQRTQQEDSAVYLCASSPIGRGANGYEQYFGPGTRLTVT.

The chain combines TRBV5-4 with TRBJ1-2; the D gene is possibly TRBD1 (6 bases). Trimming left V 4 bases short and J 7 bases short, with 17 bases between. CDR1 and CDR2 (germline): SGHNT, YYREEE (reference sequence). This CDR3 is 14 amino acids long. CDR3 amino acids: CASSPDQGPLGYTF. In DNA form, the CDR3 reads TGTGCCAGCAGCCCGGACCAGGGGCCCCTTGGCTACACCTTC. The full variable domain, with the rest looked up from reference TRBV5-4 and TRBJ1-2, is ETGVTQSPTHLIKTRGQQVTLRCSSQSGHNTVSWYQQALGQGPQFIFQYYREEENGRGNFPPRFSGLQFPNYSSELNVNALELDDSALYLCASSPDQGPLGYTFGSGTRLTVV.

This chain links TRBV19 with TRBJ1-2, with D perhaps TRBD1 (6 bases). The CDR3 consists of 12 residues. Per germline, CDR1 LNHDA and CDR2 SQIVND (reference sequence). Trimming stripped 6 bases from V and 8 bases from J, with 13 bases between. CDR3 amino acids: CASSLGGGGYTF. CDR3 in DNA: TGTGCCAGTAGCCTTGGGGGGGGCGGCTACACCTTC.

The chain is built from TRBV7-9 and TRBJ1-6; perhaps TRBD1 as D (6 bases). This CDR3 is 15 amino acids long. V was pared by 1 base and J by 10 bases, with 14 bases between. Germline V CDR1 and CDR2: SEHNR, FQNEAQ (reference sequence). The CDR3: CASSLGSGAVSPLHF. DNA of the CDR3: TGTGCCAGCAGCTTAGGTTCAGGGGCGGTCTCACCCCTCCACTTT.

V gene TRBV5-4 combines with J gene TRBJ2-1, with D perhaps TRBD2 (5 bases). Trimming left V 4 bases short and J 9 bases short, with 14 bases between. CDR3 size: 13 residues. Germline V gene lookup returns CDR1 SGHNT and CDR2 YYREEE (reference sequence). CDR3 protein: CASSDPKAGEQFF. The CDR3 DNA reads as TGTGCCAGCAGCGATCCTAAGGCGGGTGAGCAGTTCTTC.

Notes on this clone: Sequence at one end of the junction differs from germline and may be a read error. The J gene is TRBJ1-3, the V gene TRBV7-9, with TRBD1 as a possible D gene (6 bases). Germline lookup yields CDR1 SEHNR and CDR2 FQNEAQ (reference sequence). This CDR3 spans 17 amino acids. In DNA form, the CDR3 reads TGTTCCAGCAGCTTAGAGGTGGGACAAATATCTGGAAACACCATATATTTT. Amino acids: CSSSLEVGQISGNTIYF.

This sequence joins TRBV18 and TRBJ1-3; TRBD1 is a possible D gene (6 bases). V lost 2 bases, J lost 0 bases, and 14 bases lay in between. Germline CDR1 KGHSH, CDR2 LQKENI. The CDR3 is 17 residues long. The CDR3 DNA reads TGTGCCAGCTCACCAAAGGCAGGACAGAGCTCTGGAAACACCATATATTTT. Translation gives CASSPKAGQSSGNTIYF.

The CDR3 sequence is CASSLEQNTEAFF. The CDR3 DNA reads TGTGCCAGCAGCTTAGAACAGAACACTGAAGCTTTCTTT. The chain combines TRBV13 with TRBJ1-1; D not certain. The length of the CDR3 is 13 residues. V was trimmed by 1 base and J by 1 base, leaving 4 bases between them. From germline, CDR1 is PRHDT and CDR2 FYEKMQ (reference sequence).

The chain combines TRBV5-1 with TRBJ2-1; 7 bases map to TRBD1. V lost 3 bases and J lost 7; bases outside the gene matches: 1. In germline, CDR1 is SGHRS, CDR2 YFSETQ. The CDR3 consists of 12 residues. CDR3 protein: CASSYRGNEQFF. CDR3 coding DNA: TGCGCCAGCAGCTACAGGGGAAATGAGCAGTTCTTC.

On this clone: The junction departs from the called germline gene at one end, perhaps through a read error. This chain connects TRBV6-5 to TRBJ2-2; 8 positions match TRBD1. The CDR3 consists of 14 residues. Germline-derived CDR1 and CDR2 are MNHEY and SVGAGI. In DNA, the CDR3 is TGTGCCTGCAGAAAGGCAGGGGGCCACGGGGAGCTGTTTTTT. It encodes CACRKAGGHGELFF.

CDR3 region: CASSQTGGHGYTF. CDR3 sequence (DNA): TGTGCCAGCAGCCAGACAGGGGGGCATGGCTACACCTTC. This chain uses TRBV11-2 with TRBJ1-2, with 9 positions matching TRBD1. V shed 5 bases and J 6 bases; nucleotides not matched to a gene: 4. This CDR3 is built from 13 residues. Germline V gene data show CDR1 as SGHAT and CDR2 as FQNNGV.

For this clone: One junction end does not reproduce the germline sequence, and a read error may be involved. CDR3 nucleotide sequence: TGTGCCAGCAGTTTTAGACTAGCGGGGCTCCATCTGGTCTTC. This codes for CASSFRLAGLHLVF. The rearrangement joins TRBV7-6 to TRBJ2-1; 11 bases are a match to TRBD2. The CDR3 spans 14 residues. The germline CDR1 and CDR2 sequences are SGHVS and FNYEAQ. The full variable domain, its missing parts supplied by reference TRBV7-6 and TRBJ2-1, is GAGVSQSPRYKVTKRGQDVALRCDPISGHVSLYWYRQALGQGPEFLTYFNYEAQQDKSGLPNDRFSAERPEGSISTLTIQRTEQRDSAMYRCASSFRLAGLHLVFGPGTRLTVL.

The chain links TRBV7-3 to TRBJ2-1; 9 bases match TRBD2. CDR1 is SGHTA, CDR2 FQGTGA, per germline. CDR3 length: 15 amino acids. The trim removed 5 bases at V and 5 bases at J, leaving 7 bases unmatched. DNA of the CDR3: TGTGCCAGCAGCATTAGCGGGGGATCCAACAATGAGCAGTTCTTC. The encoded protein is CASSISGGSNNEQFF.

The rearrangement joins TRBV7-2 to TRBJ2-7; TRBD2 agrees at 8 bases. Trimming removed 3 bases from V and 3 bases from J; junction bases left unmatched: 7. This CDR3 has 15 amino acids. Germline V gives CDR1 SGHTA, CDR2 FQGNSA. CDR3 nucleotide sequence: TGTGCCAGCAGCTTCATAGCGGGGTTTTTCTACGAGCAGTACTTC. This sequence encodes CASSFIAGFFYEQYF.

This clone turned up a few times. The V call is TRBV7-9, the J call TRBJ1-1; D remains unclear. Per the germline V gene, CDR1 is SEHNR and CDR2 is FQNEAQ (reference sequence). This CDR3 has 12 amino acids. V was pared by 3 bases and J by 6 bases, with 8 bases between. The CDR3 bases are TGTGCCAGCAGCTTGTCTCCCGCTGAAGCTTTCTTT. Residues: CASSLSPAEAFF.

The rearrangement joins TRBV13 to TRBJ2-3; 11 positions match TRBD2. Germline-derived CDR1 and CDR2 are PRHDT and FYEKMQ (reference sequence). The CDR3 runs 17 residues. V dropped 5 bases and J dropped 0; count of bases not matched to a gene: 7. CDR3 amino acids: CASSITSGGFSTDTQYF. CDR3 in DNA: TGTGCCAGCAGCATTACTAGCGGGGGCTTTAGCACAGATACGCAGTATTTT.

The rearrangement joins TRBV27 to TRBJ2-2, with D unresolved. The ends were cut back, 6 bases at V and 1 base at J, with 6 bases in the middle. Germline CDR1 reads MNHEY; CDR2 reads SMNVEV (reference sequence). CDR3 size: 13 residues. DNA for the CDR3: TGTGCCAGCAGGGCCGTGAACACCGGGGAGCTGTTTTTT. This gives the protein CASRAVNTGELFF.